What follows are 19 T cell receptor beta chains derived from one specimen sequenced in a study of patients and donors after allogeneic stem cell transplantation. TCRdb re-analysed the RT-PCR reads in MiXCR, keeping a single row per CDR3 protein. The repertoire consists of about a million distinct CDR3 sequences, with more than 15% occurring once and the leading ten covering 5% to 6.5%. The sequenced material came from blood, either unsorted or a sorted T cell fraction (not recorded which). The origin of the receptors is a human donor who was either an allogeneic HSCT recipient or a stem cell or donor lymphocyte infusion donor (not recorded which). It is not recorded whose cells these are; they may come from a transplant donor.

V gene TRBV29-1 combines with J gene TRBJ2-7; 8 bases line up with TRBD1. The germline V gene has CDR1 SQVTM and CDR2 ANQGSEA. J was trimmed by 5 bases and V by 5 bases; bases with no gene match: 5. CDR3 length equals 12 residues. CDR3 amino acids: CSVPQGADEQYF. The DNA for the CDR3 is TGCAGCGTTCCCCAGGGGGCGGACGAGCAGTACTTC.

The rearrangement uses TRBV9 and TRBJ2-2; TRBD2 matches at 10 bases. The junction had 12 bases not matched to a gene; V was cut back by 0 bases and J by 4 bases. Germline V gene lookup returns CDR1 SGDLS and CDR2 YYNGEE. This CDR3 has 19 residues. The DNA for the CDR3 is TGTGCCAGCAGCGTAGATCCCCCCTCTAGCGGGGGTCCCACCGGGGAGCTGTTTTTT. It yields the protein CASSVDPPSSGGPTGELFF.

This clonotype was found a few times. The chain has TRBV30 and TRBJ2-5, with TRBD2 matching 7 bases. Germline V gene data show CDR1 as GTSNPN and CDR2 as SVGIG (reference sequence). The J segment lost 5 bases and the V segment lost 3 bases, leaving 6 bases of the junction unmatched. The CDR3 length is 13 residues. The CDR3, as DNA: TGTGCCTGGAGGGTTAACGGGGGGGAGACCCAGTACTTC. Translated: CAWRVNGGETQYF.

The chain uses TRBV24-1 and TRBJ2-1; D is ambiguous. The CDR3 is made up of 14 amino acids. Germline V CDR1 and CDR2: KGHDR, SFDVKD. V was pared by 2 bases and J by 12 bases, with 16 bases between. The CDR3 reads CATSDSGPRMGQFF. CDR3 DNA: TGTGCCACCAGTGATTCAGGCCCCAGGATGGGGCAGTTCTTC.

This clonotype turned up a few times. V gene TRBV24-1 combines with J gene TRBJ2-5, with 9 bases matching TRBD1. J gave up 5 bases and V 3 bases, and 12 bases lay outside the gene matches. Germline V gene sequence: CDR1 KGHDR, CDR2 SFDVKD. This CDR3 is built from 17 residues. CDR3 sequence (DNA): TGTGCCACCAGTGATCATCGCTCTGGACAGGGGAGGGAGACCCAGTACTTC. Protein product: CATSDHRSGQGRETQYF.

This clonotype was detected ten times or more. The rearrangement uses TRBV11-1 and TRBJ2-3; D is ambiguous. Per the germline V gene, CDR1 is SGHAT and CDR2 is FQDESV (reference sequence). The CDR3 loop spans 16 amino acids. V shed 5 bases and J shed 2 bases, with 17 bases lying between them. The chain's CDR3 is CASSPDAPGATDTQYF. DNA for the CDR3: TGTGCCAGCAGCCCTGACGCGCCAGGCGCCACAGATACGCAGTATTTT. Drawing the rest from reference TRBV11-1 and TRBJ2-3, the complete variable domain is EAEVAQSPRYKITEKSQAVAFWCDPISGHATLYWYRQILGQGPELLVQFQDESVVDDSQLPKDRFSAERLKGVDSTLKIQPAELGDSAMYLCASSPDAPGATDTQYFGPGTRLTVL.

This clonotype was observed at least ten times. The chain carries TRBV6-5 and TRBJ1-1; D is undetermined. V dropped 0 bases and J dropped 3 bases, with 8 bases sitting between them. The germline V gene encodes CDR1 MNHEY and CDR2 SVGAGI. The CDR3 runs 14 residues. The CDR3 sequence is CASSYSAGYTEAFF. In DNA, the CDR3 is TGTGCCAGCAGTTACTCGGCAGGCTACACTGAAGCTTTCTTT.

The rearrangement uses TRBV27 and TRBJ2-7; TRBD2 matches at 7 bases. Unmatched junction bases numbered 4, after V lost 2 bases and J lost 0 bases. The CDR3 extends over 15 amino acids. The germline gives CDR1 MNHEY, CDR2 SMNVEV (reference sequence). As DNA, the CDR3 is TGTGCCAGCAGTTTAACCCGGGACTACTCCTACGAGCAGTACTTC. Its protein is CASSLTRDYSYEQYF.

The chain is built from TRBV9 and TRBJ2-7, with D unresolved. With 0 bases removed from V and 3 bases from J, the gap between germline ends came to 10 bases. Germline lookup yields CDR1 SGDLS and CDR2 YYNGEE. The CDR3 sequence is 14 residues long. DNA for the CDR3: TGTGCCAGCAGCGTAGTCGGGCAGAGCTACGAGCAGTACTTC. Its protein is CASSVVGQSYEQYF. The full variable domain, in which reference TRBV9 and TRBJ2-7 provide the parts outside the CDR3, is DSGVTQTPKHLITATGQRVTLRCSPRSGDLSVYWYQQSLDQGLQFLIQYYNGEERAKGNILERFSAQQFPDLHSELNLSSLELGDSALYFCASSVVGQSYEQYFGPGTRLTVT.

This chain connects TRBV24-1 to TRBJ2-5, with unresolved D. The germline CDR1 and CDR2 sequences are KGHDR and SFDVKD. The CDR3 totals 13 residues. V shed 0 bases and J shed 7 bases, with 8 bases lying between them. In nucleotides, the CDR3 is TGTGCCACCAGTGATTTGCATTCAGGGACCCAGTACTTC. This gives the protein CATSDLHSGTQYF.

This clonotype was found a few times. The chain joins TRBV7-3 to TRBJ2-5; either TRBD1 or TRBD2 may fit D (5 bases each). CDR3 length equals 15 residues. The germline V gene has CDR1 SGHTA and CDR2 FQGTGA. V was trimmed by 0 bases and J by 3 bases, leaving 11 bases between them. CDR3 in DNA: TGTGCCAGCAGCTTAACGGGACGGCAGAAAGAGACCCAGTACTTC. Protein product: CASSLTGRQKETQYF.

The rearrangement links TRBV4-1 to TRBJ1-2; no clear D gene. V shed 1 base and J shed 8 bases, with 20 bases lying between them. CDR1 is MGHRA and CDR2 is YSYEKL in the germline V gene. The CDR3 is made up of 16 amino acids. The CDR3 spells CASSQVAGGGSEGYTF. The CDR3 DNA sequence: TGCGCCAGCAGCCAAGTCGCGGGAGGTGGGTCGGAAGGCTACACCTTC.

The chain employs TRBV6-5 and TRBJ1-6; no definite D call. V lost 2 bases and J 0 bases, leaving 11 bases between the germline ends. The CDR3 spans 17 residues. Germline V gene data show CDR1 as MNHEY and CDR2 as SVGAGI. CDR3 sequence: CASSYGAVLSYNSPLHF. In DNA form, the CDR3 reads TGTGCCAGCAGTTACGGCGCAGTCCTCTCCTATAATTCACCCCTCCACTTT.

V usage is TRBV7-2 and J usage is TRBJ1-4; D gene ambiguous. Germline CDR1 reads SGHTA; CDR2 reads FQGNSA. V lost 5 bases to trimming and J lost 10 bases, with 20 bases between them. This CDR3 contains 15 residues. In DNA, the CDR3 is TGTGCCAGCAGCCCCCTAGTCATGGAAGGTTCAAAACTGTTTTTT. This sequence encodes CASSPLVMEGSKLFF. The whole variable domain, remainder taken from reference TRBV7-2 and TRBJ1-4, is GAGVSQSPSNKVTEKGKDVELRCDPISGHTALYWYRQSLGQGLEFLIYFQGNSAPDKSGLPSDRFSAERTGGSVSTLTIQRTQQEDSAVYLCASSPLVMEGSKLFFGSGTQLSVL.

This clonotype occurred a few times. The gene calls are TRBV5-1 and TRBJ2-3, with D possibly being TRBD2 (5 bases). CDR1 and CDR2 (germline): SGHRS, YFSETQ. This CDR3 has 14 amino acids. Trimming took off 0 bases at V and 8 bases at J, with 13 bases between the two ends. The CDR3 coding sequence is TGCGCCAGCAGCTTGGCCCCGGGAATGGGTACGCAGTATTTT. This sequence encodes CASSLAPGMGTQYF.

This clonotype has a handful of counts. V gene TRBV20-1 combines with J gene TRBJ2-3; the D gene is possibly TRBD2 (5 bases). V lost 0 bases to trimming and J lost 5 bases, with 18 bases between them. The CDR3 extends over 16 amino acids. Germline assignment: CDR1 DFQATT and CDR2 SNEGSKA (reference sequence). CDR3 nucleotides: TGCAGTGCTAGAGATACGTTTGAGGGCCTGGAAGATACGCAGTATTTT. Translating it yields CSARDTFEGLEDTQYF.

The rearrangement links TRBV6-5 to TRBJ2-1, with TRBD2 identical over 9 bases. The CDR3 length is 19 residues. The germline V gene has CDR1 MNHEY and CDR2 SVGAGI. Trimming removed 0 bases from V and 1 base from J; junction bases left unmatched: 10. CDR3 sequence reads: CASSYSGVGLAGSYNEQFF. The CDR3 DNA reads TGTGCCAGCAGTTACTCTGGAGTAGGCCTAGCGGGATCCTACAATGAGCAGTTCTTC.

The rearrangement links TRBV3-1 to TRBJ2-1; D gene unclear. The ends were cut back, 2 bases at V and 6 bases at J, with 11 bases in the middle. The CDR3 contains 14 residues. CDR1 and CDR2 (germline): LGHDT, YNNKEL (reference sequence). The CDR3, as DNA: TGTGCCAGCAGCCAAATTAAGGGTAGCAATGAGCAGTTCTTC. It specifies CASSQIKGSNEQFF.

J is TRBJ2-2 and V is TRBV20-1, with D maybe TRBD1 (5 bases). Germline CDR1 is DFQATT and CDR2 is SNEGSKA (reference sequence). The CDR3 contains 13 residues. V shed 6 bases and J shed 0 bases, with 8 bases lying between them. CDR3 sequence (DNA): TGCAGTGCGGGGCGAGCGAACACCGGGGAGCTGTTTTTT. This encodes CSAGRANTGELFF.